Sequencing of this T cell receptor (beta chain) was carried out in a study of tumor-infiltrating lymphocytes in primary liver carcinoma. Points from the study as a whole: Tumors had a top-250-clone fraction that was significantly higher than blood (p = 0.039).

Regarding this clonotype: Its antigen is currently unknown.

The researchers obtained blood RNA from unsorted whole blood and also extracted germline DNA. CDR1 is MNHNY and CDR2 is SVGAGI in the germline V gene (reference sequence). The CDR3 spans 13 residues. After removal of 10 bases from V and 12 bases from J, the junction contained 18 bases not matched to a gene. Reverse transcription of roughly 0.45 ug total RNA with a constant-region primer produced TCR beta cDNA. Modified slightly, ARM-PCR produced TCR beta libraries over three nested multiplex PCR rounds. Both of the initial two PCR rounds ran for approximately 11 cycles and employed TRBV1-TRBV30 forward primers alongside a C-beta reverse primer. TCRdb reanalysed the multiplex PCR reads using MiXCR and keeps one entry per CDR3 protein. The table has approximately 330,000 distinct CDR3 sequences, about two thirds seen once; the top ten hold about 6.3%.

This chain joins TRBV6-6 and TRBJ2-7; 7 positions agree with TRBD2. This TCR derives from a man in his forties with primary liver carcinoma and hepatitis B virus infection. Sequences were obtained from peripheral blood. In nucleotides, the CDR3 is TGTGCCACCATCAGGGCGGGAGAACCTCCCCGGTACTTC. It yields the protein CATIRAGEPPRYF.